This TCR beta chain was retrieved from a study of identical twins. Study-wide results and limits: Beta out-of-frame sequences showed weaker excess twin sharing.

TCRdb re-analysed the 5' RACE reads in MiXCR, keeping a single row per CDR3 protein. The table includes roughly 250,000 distinct CDR3 sequences, approximately 6.8% detected once. This CDR3 spans 14 amino acids. V gave up 4 bases and J gave up 4 bases, with 11 bases separating them. Germline CDR1 is MNHEY and CDR2 is SVGAGI. This clonotype was seen at least ten times. Its antigen remains unidentified. These data were also reused for a study on yellow fever vaccine responses in identical twins. According to that study: Reports say the vaccine T cell response in twins looked partly convergent and partly personalized.

The chain couples TRBV6-5 to TRBJ2-1; no reliable D call. Sequencing input: CD8+ T cells sorted from blood. This clonotype was obtained from a woman in her late teens or twenties in good health. This CDR3 reads CASSLGPEYNEQFF. The DNA of the CDR3 is TGTGCCAGCAGTTTAGGGCCCGAGTACAATGAGCAGTTCTTC.